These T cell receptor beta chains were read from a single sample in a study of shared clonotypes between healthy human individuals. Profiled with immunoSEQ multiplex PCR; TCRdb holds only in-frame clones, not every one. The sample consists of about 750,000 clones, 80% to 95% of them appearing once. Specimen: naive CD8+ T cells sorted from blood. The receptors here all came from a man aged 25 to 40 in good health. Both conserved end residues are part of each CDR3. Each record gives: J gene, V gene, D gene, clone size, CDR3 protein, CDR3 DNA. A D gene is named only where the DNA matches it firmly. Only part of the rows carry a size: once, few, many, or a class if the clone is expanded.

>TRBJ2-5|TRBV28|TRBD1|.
CASSHLDRDQETQYF
TGTGCCAGCAGCCACTTGGACAGGGATCAAGAGACCCAGTACTTC
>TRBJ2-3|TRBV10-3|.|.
CAISSSDSDTQYF
TGTGCCATCTCTTCCAGCGATTCAGATACGCAGTATTTT
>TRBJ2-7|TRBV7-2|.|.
CASSLASSYEQYF
TGTGCCAGCAGCTTGGCCTCTTCCTACGAGCAGTACTTC
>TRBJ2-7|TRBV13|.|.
CASSLEGPSYEQYF
TGTGCCAGCAGCTTAGAAGGGCCCTCCTACGAGCAGTACTTC
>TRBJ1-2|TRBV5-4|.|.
CAGTSGAAFYGYTF
TGTGCCGGCACGTCAGGGGCTGCTTTCTATGGCTACACCTTC
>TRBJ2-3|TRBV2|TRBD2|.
CASSVGGRSSTDTQYF
TGTGCCAGCAGTGTGGGAGGGAGATCTAGCACAGATACGCAGTATTTT
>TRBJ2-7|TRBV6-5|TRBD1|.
CASSYGEGAGYEQYF
TGTGCCAGCAGTTACGGCGAGGGGGCAGGATACGAGCAGTACTTC
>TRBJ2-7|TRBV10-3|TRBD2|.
CAAAAGGVYEQYF
TGTGCCGCCGCCGCGGGAGGGGTCTACGAGCAGTACTTC
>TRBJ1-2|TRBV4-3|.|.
CASSQETGTVNYGYTF
TGCGCCAGCAGCCAAGAGACGGGGACCGTAAACTATGGCTACACCTTC
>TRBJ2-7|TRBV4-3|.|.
CASSQATGYNEQYF
TGCGCCAGCAGCCAAGCCACAGGGTATAACGAGCAGTACTTC
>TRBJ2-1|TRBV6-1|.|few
CASSEDRGFFRVGEQFF
TGTGCCAGCAGTGAAGATCGGGGCTTTTTCCGGGTGGGTGAGCAGTTCTTC
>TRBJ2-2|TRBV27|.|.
CASSLFVLGRGTGELFF
TGTGCCAGCAGTTTATTTGTCCTCGGGAGAGGTACCGGGGAGCTGTTTTTT
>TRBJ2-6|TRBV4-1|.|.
CASSQDTDTGANVLTF
TGCGCCAGCAGCCAGGATACAGATACTGGGGCCAACGTCCTGACTTTC
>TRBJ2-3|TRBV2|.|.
CASRPTLDTQYF
TGTGCCAGCAGGCCTACCCTGGATACGCAGTATTTT
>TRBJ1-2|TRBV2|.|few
CASGYGYTF
TGTGCCAGCGGGTATGGCTACACCTTC
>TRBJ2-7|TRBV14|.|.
CASSSRKGRGSYEQYF
TGTGCCAGCAGCTCAAGGAAGGGCAGGGGATCCTACGAGCAGTACTTC
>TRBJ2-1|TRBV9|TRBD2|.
CASSVPRSGRAGEQFF
TGTGCCAGCAGCGTCCCAAGGAGCGGGAGGGCCGGGGAGCAGTTCTTC
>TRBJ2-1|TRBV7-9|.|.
CASSLVVENEQFF
TGTGCCAGCAGCTTAGTTGTCGAGAATGAGCAGTTCTTC
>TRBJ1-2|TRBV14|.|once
CASSQGSQAYGYTF
TGTGCCAGCAGCCAAGGCAGTCAGGCCTATGGCTACACCTTC
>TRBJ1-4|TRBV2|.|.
CASSEDRRATNEKLFF
TGTGCCAGCAGTGAAGATAGAAGGGCAACTAATGAAAAACTGTTTTTT
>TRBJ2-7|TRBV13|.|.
CASSLKADTYEQYF
TGTGCCAGCAGCTTAAAGGCAGATACCTACGAGCAGTACTTC
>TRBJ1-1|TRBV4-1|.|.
CASSHPGEGTYTEAFF
TGCGCCAGCAGCCACCCTGGGGAGGGGACCTACACTGAAGCTTTCTTT
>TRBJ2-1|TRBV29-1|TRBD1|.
CSVESLTGFNEQFF
TGCAGCGTTGAAAGCCTGACAGGGTTCAATGAGCAGTTCTTC
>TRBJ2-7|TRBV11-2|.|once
CASSLAPGSYEQYF
TGTGCCAGCAGCTTAGCCCCTGGATCCTACGAGCAGTACTTC
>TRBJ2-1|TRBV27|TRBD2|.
CASSLGPGGIRNEQFF
TGTGCCAGCAGTTTAGGGCCGGGGGGGATACGCAATGAGCAGTTCTTC
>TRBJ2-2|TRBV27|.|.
CASTSSGTGELFF
TGTGCCAGCACATCCTCGGGCACCGGGGAGCTGTTTTTT
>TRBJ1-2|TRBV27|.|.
CASSLGSTGGYTF
TGTGCCAGCAGTTTAGGGTCCACAGGAGGCTACACCTTC
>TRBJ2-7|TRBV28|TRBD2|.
CASSVLADHTREQYF
TGTGCCAGCAGTGTACTAGCGGACCACACGAGGGAGCAGTACTTC
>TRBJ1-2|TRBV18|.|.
CASSPGAGYTF
TGTGCCAGCTCACCAGGGGCCGGCTACACCTTC
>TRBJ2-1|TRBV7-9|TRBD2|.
CASSLMAGEGHEQFF
TGTGCCAGCAGCTTAATGGCGGGAGAAGGGCATGAGCAGTTCTTC
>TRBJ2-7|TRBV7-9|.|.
CASSQETASSYEQYF
TGTGCCAGCAGCCAAGAAACGGCCTCCTCCTACGAGCAGTACTTC
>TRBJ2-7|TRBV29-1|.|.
CSVEGRTYEQYF
TGCAGCGTTGAAGGGAGGACCTACGAGCAGTACTTC
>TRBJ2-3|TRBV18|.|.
CASSPVGTDTQYF
TGTGCCAGCTCACCGGTAGGCACAGATACGCAGTATTTT
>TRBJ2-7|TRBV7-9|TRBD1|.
CASSPLGTERTYEQYF
TGTGCCAGCAGCCCCCTCGGGACAGAGAGAACCTACGAGCAGTACTTC
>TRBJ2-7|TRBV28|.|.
CASSLPSDATYEQYF
TGTGCCAGCAGCCTCCCCTCGGACGCCACCTACGAGCAGTACTTC
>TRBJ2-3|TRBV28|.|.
CASSFRAAFATDTQYF
TGTGCCAGCAGTTTTAGGGCGGCCTTTGCCACAGATACGCAGTATTTT
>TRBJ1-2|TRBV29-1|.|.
CSVEDLAGASYGYTF
TGCAGCGTTGAAGACCTAGCAGGGGCTTCATATGGCTACACCTTC
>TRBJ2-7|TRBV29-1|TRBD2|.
CSVEVRAGVGDEQYF
TGCAGCGTAGAAGTCCGAGCGGGAGTGGGTGACGAGCAGTACTTC
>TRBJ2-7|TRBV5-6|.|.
CASRSHGTPLNEQYF
TGTGCCAGCAGATCACACGGGACCCCCTTGAACGAGCAGTACTTC
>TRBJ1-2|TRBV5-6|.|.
CASSLEGSSNYGYTF
TGTGCCAGCAGCTTGGAGGGGAGTTCTAACTATGGCTACACCTTC
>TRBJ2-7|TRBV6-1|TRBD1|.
CASSEGTGLSYEQYF
TGTGCCAGCAGTGAAGGGACAGGGCTTTCCTACGAGCAGTACTTC